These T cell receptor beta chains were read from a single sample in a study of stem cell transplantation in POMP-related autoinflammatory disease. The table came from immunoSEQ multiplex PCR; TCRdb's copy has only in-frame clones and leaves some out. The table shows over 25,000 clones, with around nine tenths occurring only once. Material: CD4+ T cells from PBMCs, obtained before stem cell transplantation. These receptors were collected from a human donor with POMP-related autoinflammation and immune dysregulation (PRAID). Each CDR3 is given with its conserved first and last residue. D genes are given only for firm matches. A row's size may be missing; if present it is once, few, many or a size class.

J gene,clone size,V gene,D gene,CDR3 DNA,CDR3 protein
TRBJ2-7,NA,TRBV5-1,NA,TGCGCCAGCAGCTTAAGGGGGAGCGGCTACGAGCAGTACTTC,CASSLRGSGYEQYF
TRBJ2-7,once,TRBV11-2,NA,TGTGCCAGCAGCTTAAGTCTGGCTGGGGTCGAGCAGTACTTC,CASSLSLAGVEQYF
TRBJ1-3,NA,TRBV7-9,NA,TGTGCCAGCAGCACCTGGACGGGGCGCACCATATATTTT,CASSTWTGRTIYF
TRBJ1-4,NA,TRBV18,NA,TGTGCCAGCTCACCACCGAACAATGAAAAACTGTTTTTT,CASSPPNNEKLFF
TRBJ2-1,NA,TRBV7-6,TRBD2,TGTGCCAGCAGCTTAGCGAGCCCCGCTAGCGGGAGGACTTTCTTC,CASSLASPASGRTFF
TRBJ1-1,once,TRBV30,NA,TGTGCCTGGAGTGCACAGGTGAACACTGAAGCTTTCTTT,CAWSAQVNTEAFF
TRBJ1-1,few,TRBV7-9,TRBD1,TGTGCCAGCAGCTTAGCGGGCGGGGACAGCGAAGCTTTCTTT,CASSLAGGDSEAFF
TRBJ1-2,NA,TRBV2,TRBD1,TGTGCCAGCAGCAGGGGGCTAAACACCTTC,CASSRGLNTF
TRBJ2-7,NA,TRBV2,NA,TGTGCCAGCAGTGAGCGGCAGGGACCCTACGAGCAGTACTTC,CASSERQGPYEQYF
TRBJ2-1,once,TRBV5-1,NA,TGCGCCAGCAGCTTGGAGGGCCCGCTAACATACAATGAGCAGTTCTTC,CASSLEGPLTYNEQFF
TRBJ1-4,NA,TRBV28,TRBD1,TGTGCCAGCAGTTTATTTCATAGGACAGGGTCTAATGAAAAACTGTTTTTT,CASSLFHRTGSNEKLFF
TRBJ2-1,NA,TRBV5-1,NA,TGCGCCAGCAGCTTCTGGGACGCCCTCAATGAGCAGTTCTTC,CASSFWDALNEQFF
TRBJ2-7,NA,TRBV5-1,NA,TGCGCCAGCAGCTATGTGCCCCAAGTCTCCTACGAGCAGTACTTC,CASSYVPQVSYEQYF
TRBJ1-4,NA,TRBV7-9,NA,TGTGCCAGCAGCTCCCAGAGCTCAACTAATGAAAAACTGTTTTTT,CASSSQSSTNEKLFF
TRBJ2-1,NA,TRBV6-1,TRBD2,TGTGCCAGCAGGCCTAGCGGGGGCTACAATGAGCAGTTCTTC,CASRPSGGYNEQFF
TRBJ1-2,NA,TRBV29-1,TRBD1,TGCAGCGTTCCTGGGGACAGGGTAGACGGCTACACCTTC,CSVPGDRVDGYTF
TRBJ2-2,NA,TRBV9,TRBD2,TGTGCCAGCAGCCCCGGGACTAGCCACACCGGGGAGCTGTTTTTT,CASSPGTSHTGELFF
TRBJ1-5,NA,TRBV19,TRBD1,TGTGCCAGTAGTTTACGGACAGGGGCTAGTCAGCCCCAGCATTTT,CASSLRTGASQPQHF
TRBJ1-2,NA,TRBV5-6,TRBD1,TGTGCCAGCAGCAGGGACAGGGGGCTTACTGGCTACACCTTC,CASSRDRGLTGYTF
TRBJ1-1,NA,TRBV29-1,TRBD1,TGCAGCGTTGTCGGGACAGGGGGCACTGAAGCTTTCTTT,CSVVGTGGTEAFF
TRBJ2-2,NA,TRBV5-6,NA,TGTGCCAGCAGCTTCCGCAGGGGCCCCGGGGAGCTGTTTTTT,CASSFRRGPGELFF
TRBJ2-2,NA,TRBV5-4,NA,TGTGCCAGCAGTCTATCGGGTCACAACACCGGGGAGCTGTTTTTT,CASSLSGHNTGELFF
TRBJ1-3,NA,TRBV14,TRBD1,TGTGCCAGCAGCCTACCTCGGACAGGTTACTCTGGAAACACCATATATTTT,CASSLPRTGYSGNTIYF
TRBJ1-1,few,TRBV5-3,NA,TGTGCCAGAAGCTCCCTGTACAGGACGAACACTGAAGCTTTCTTT,CARSSLYRTNTEAFF
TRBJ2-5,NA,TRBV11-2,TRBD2,TGTGCCAGCAGCTTAGTCACGGGGGGGCAAGAGACCCAGTACTTC,CASSLVTGGQETQYF
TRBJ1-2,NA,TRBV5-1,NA,TGCGCCAGCAGCTTTTATGCCCGCGAGCCAGGGGATGGCTACACCTTC,CASSFYAREPGDGYTF
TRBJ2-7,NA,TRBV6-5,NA,TGTGCCAGCAGTTATAGGGTGAGCTCCTACGAGCAGTACTTC,CASSYRVSSYEQYF
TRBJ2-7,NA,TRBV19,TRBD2,TGTGCCAGTAGTATAAGGCTGACTAGCTTCCACGAGCAGTACTTC,CASSIRLTSFHEQYF
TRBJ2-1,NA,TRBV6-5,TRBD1,TGTGCCAGCAGAGGGACAGGGAATGAGCAGTTCTTC,CASRGTGNEQFF
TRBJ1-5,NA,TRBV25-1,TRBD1,TGTGCCAGCAGTCAAGGGGGCAGGGGGCACAATCAGCCCCAGCATTTT,CASSQGGRGHNQPQHF
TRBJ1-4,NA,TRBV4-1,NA,TGCGCCAGCAGCCAAGGGGCCTTTAATGAAAAACTGTTTTTT,CASSQGAFNEKLFF
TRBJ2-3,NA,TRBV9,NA,TGTGCCAGCAGCCTCGTTGCCGGCCTGGGCATAGATACGCAGTATTTT,CASSLVAGLGIDTQYF
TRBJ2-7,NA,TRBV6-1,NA,TGTGCCAGCAGTCGGGTCGGGACCTACGAGCAGTACTTC,CASSRVGTYEQYF
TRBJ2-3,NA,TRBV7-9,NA,TGTGCCAGCAGAATATCGGCTTATACGCAGTATTTT,CASRISAYTQYF
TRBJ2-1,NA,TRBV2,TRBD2,TGTGCCAGCACCGTAGCGGGGGCGAGCTCCTACAATGAGCAGTTCTTC,CASTVAGASSYNEQFF
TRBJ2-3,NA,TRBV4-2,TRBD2,TGTGCCAGCAGCCGACTCCAACTAGCGGGGGGCACAGATACGCAGTATTTT,CASSRLQLAGGTDTQYF
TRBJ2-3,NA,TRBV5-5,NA,TGTGCCAGCAGCTTACTAGCTACTAGCACAGATACGCAGTATTTT,CASSLLATSTDTQYF
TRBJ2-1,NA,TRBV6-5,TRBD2,TGTGCCAGCAGTTCCCCGACTAGCGGGACGTACAATGAGCAGTTCTTC,CASSSPTSGTYNEQFF
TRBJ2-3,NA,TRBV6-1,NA,TGTGCCAGCAGTGAAGAGAGGGGTGGTACGCAGTATTTT,CASSEERGGTQYF
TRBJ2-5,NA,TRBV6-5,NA,TGTGCCAGCAGCCGGGTGCCCAGGGAGACCCAGTACTTC,CASSRVPRETQYF
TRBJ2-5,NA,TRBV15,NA,TGTGCCACCAGCAGAGATCTGAGCGGAGCCCAAGAGACCCAGTACTTC,CATSRDLSGAQETQYF
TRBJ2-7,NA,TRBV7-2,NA,TGTGCCAGCAGCCAATACGGGACTGCATCCTACGAGCAGTACTTC,CASSQYGTASYEQYF
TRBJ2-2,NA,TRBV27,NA,TGTGCCAGCAGTTTTAGCGAGGCCGGGGAGCTGTTTTTT,CASSFSEAGELFF
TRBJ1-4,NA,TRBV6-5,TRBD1,TGTGCCAGCAGTTACTCGATGATCTCCGGGACAGAACTGTTTTTT,CASSYSMISGTELFF
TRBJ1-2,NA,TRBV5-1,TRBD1,TGCGCCAGCAGCTCCCGGGACAGCAGTTATGGCTACACCTTC,CASSSRDSSYGYTF
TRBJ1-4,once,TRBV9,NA,TGTGCCAGCAGCGTAGGGGGCCGAGGTAGAACTAATGAAAAACTGTTTTTT,CASSVGGRGRTNEKLFF